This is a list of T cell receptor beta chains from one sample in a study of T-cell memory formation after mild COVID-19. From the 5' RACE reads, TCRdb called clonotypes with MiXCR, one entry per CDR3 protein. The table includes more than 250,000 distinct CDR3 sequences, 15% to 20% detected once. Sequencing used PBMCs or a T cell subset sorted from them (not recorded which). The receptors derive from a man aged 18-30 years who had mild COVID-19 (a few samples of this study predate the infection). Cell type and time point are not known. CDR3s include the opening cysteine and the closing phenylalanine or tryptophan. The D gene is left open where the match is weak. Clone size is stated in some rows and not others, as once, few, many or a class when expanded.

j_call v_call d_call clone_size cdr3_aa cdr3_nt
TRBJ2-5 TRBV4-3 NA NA CASSQDRTGMETQYF TGCGCCAGCAGCCAAGATAGAACAGGGATGGAGACCCAGTACTTC
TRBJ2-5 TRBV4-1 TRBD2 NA CASSQEDSGGPLVTQYF TGCGCCAGCAGCCAAGAGGATAGCGGGGGGCCCCTGGTGACCCAGTACTTC
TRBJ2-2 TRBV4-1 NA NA CASSQAGRGTGELFF TGCGCCAGCAGCCAAGCCGGGAGAGGCACCGGGGAGCTGTTTTTT
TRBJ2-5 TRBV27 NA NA CASKTMAVQETQYF TGTGCCAGCAAAACGATGGCAGTCCAAGAGACCCAGTACTTC
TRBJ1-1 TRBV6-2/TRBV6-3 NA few CASSYSNQAEAFF TGTGCCAGCAGTTACTCGAACCAAGCTGAAGCTTTCTTT
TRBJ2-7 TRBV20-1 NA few CSAREPAGPYEQYF TGCAGTGCTAGAGAGCCAGCGGGCCCCTACGAGCAGTACTTC
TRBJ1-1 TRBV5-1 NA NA CASRTGGYEAFF TGCGCCAGCAGAACGGGAGGTTATGAAGCTTTCTTT
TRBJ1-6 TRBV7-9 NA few CASSPRSGRTYNSPLHF TGTGCCAGCAGCCCCCGATCAGGGAGAACCTATAATTCACCCCTCCACTTT
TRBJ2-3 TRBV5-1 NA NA CASRRLVGGADTQYF TGCGCCAGCCGAAGATTGGTCGGCGGAGCGGATACGCAGTATTTT
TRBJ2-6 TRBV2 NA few CASSGGIVSGANVLTF TGTGCCAGCTCGGGCGGGATCGTATCTGGGGCCAACGTCCTGACTTTC
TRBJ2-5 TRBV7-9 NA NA CASSLRQDQETQYF TGTGCCAGCAGCTTACGACAGGACCAAGAGACCCAGTACTTC
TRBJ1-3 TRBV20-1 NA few CSARNGGVGNTIYF TGCAGTGCCCGGAACGGGGGCGTTGGAAACACCATATATTTT